The TCR beta chain under discussion was sequenced for a study of T cells in tuberculosis. On the study more broadly: In South Africa, adults with active tuberculosis were compared with IGRA-negative and latently infected IGRA-positive adolescents. Samples predate treatment or fall within its first 7 days. Study findings and constraints: Smaller distances to GMM-specific TCRs suggested their expansion in active tuberculosis.

The time point denotes: new active TB diagnosis, blood taken before or within 7 days of starting treatment. Active tuberculosis patients were new diagnoses, HIV-seronegative, South African, and aged 18 years or older. For this clone: The antigen is unknown.

Generated by immunoSEQ multiplex PCR, the TCRdb table keeps only in-frame clones and is missing some. The sample shows fewer than 35,000 clones, roughly 88% of them seen only once. The length of the CDR3 is 18 residues. Trimming cost V 1 base and J 0 bases; bases outside gene matches: 5. Germline V gene data show CDR1 as GTSNPN and CDR2 as SVGIG (reference sequence). The sequence was obtained from an adult with tuberculosis. The chain recombines TRBV30 with TRBJ2-1; 14 bases fit TRBD2. This specimen consisted of PBMCs, obtained at tuberculosis diagnosis. DNA of the CDR3: TGTGCCTGGAGTGGGACTAGCGGGAGGCCCAGCTCCTACAATGAGCAGTTCTTC. It specifies CAWSGTSGRPSSYNEQFF. The full variable domain, in which reference TRBV30 and TRBJ2-1 provide the parts outside the CDR3, is SQTIHQWPATLVQPVGSPLSLECTVEGTSNPNLYWYRQAAGRGLQLLFYSVGIGQISSEVPQNLSASRPQDRQFILSSKKLLLSDSGFYLCAWSGTSGRPSSYNEQFFGPGTRLTVL.